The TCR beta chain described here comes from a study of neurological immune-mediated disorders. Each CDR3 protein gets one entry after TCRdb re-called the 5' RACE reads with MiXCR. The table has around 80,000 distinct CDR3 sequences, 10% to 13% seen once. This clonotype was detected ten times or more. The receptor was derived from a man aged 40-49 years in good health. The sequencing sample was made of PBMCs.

The CDR3 DNA sequence: TGCAGCGTTGAAGATTTTTCCAATGGAGGAGAAAAACTGTTTTTT. It specifies CSVEDFSNGGEKLFF. The gene calls are TRBV29-1 and TRBJ1-4; D not resolved. Trimming removed 0 bases at V and 8 bases at J, with 16 bases between. Germline CDR1 is SQVTM and CDR2 is ANQGSEA. The CDR3 contains 15 residues.